One T cell receptor (beta chain) is described in this entry. Its antigen is as yet unknown. The sample originates from a study of cytomegalovirus exposure and HLA in healthy donors. Germline trimming cut 6 bases from V and 2 bases from J; bases unmatched to any gene: 3. From germline, CDR1 is MNHNS and CDR2 SASEGT. The CDR3 runs 13 residues. The study, taken as a whole, reports: Within an earlier analysis, most TCR beta V segments proved productive either about 87% or about 30% of the time. Later on, an analysis tied over 15,000 TCR beta sequences to HLA alleles at 0.05 false discovery rate. Later examination showed HLA-associated TCR beta chains had greater clonal expansion than equally common others.

PCR primers comprised 60 Vbeta and 13 Jbeta primers. Sequenced by immunoSEQ multiplex PCR; TCRdb stores in-frame clones only, minus some. The table shows approximately 180,000 clones, with roughly 70% occurring only once. The receptor's source is a woman in her twenties or thirties in good health and CMV-seronegative. The sequencing input was PBMCs. V and J are TRBV6-1 and TRBJ2-7; TRBD2 matches at 8 bases. CDR3 loop: CASRLGRAYEQYF. The CDR3 DNA is TGTGCCAGCAGGCTCGGGAGGGCCTACGAGCAGTACTTC.